These T cell receptor beta chains were read from a single sample in a study of blood T cell repertoires in COVID-19. Clones were read by immunoSEQ multiplex PCR, and TCRdb kept only the in-frame ones, dropping some. The data contain a few hundred thousand clones, approximately 80% of them singletons. The material sequenced was peripheral blood. Receptors were obtained from a man younger than 45 with active or convalescent COVID-19. CDR3s include the opening cysteine and the closing phenylalanine or tryptophan. The D gene is left open where the match is weak. Not all rows give a size; the values are once, few, many and, for expanded clones, a class.

D gene: NA; J gene: TRBJ2-7; V gene: TRBV10-3; clone size: once; CDR3 protein: CASSINEDEQYF; CDR3 DNA: TGTGCCTCGAGTATAAATGAGGACGAGCAGTACTTC
D gene: NA; J gene: TRBJ2-4; V gene: TRBV3-1/TRBV3-2; clone size: NA; CDR3 protein: CASSQGAWDIQYF; CDR3 DNA: TGTGCCAGCAGCCAAGGGGCCTGGGACATTCAGTACTTC
D gene: TRBD1; J gene: TRBJ2-7; V gene: TRBV11-2; clone size: NA; CDR3 protein: CASSSGWTGRNYEQYF; CDR3 DNA: TGTGCCAGCAGCTCGGGTTGGACAGGGAGAAACTACGAGCAGTACTTC
D gene: NA; J gene: TRBJ1-1; V gene: TRBV5-1; clone size: once; CDR3 protein: CASSRGNRVMSEAFF; CDR3 DNA: TGCGCCAGCAGCAGGGGAAACCGTGTTATGAGTGAAGCTTTCTTT
D gene: NA; J gene: TRBJ1-2; V gene: TRBV6-2/TRBV6-3; clone size: NA; CDR3 protein: CASSYSTVPNYGYTF; CDR3 DNA: TGTGCCAGCAGTTACTCGACTGTGCCTAACTATGGCTACACCTTC
D gene: NA; J gene: TRBJ1-5; V gene: TRBV7-9; clone size: NA; CDR3 protein: CASSLKGGSNQPQHF; CDR3 DNA: TGTGCCAGCAGCTTAAAAGGGGGAAGCAATCAGCCCCAGCATTTT
D gene: NA; J gene: TRBJ2-7; V gene: TRBV5-6; clone size: NA; CDR3 protein: CASSSYYEQYF; CDR3 DNA: TGTGCCAGCAGCTCCTACTACGAGCAGTACTTC
D gene: NA; J gene: TRBJ2-1; V gene: TRBV18; clone size: few; CDR3 protein: CASSPLVGGSYNEQFF; CDR3 DNA: TGTGCCAGCTCACCATTGGTGGGAGGTTCCTACAATGAGCAGTTCTTC
D gene: NA; J gene: TRBJ2-7; V gene: TRBV18; clone size: NA; CDR3 protein: CASSPARAYEQYF; CDR3 DNA: TGTGCCAGCTCACCGGCCCGGGCCTACGAGCAGTACTTC
D gene: NA; J gene: TRBJ1-1; V gene: TRBV7-9; clone size: NA; CDR3 protein: CASSLRVHEAFF; CDR3 DNA: TGTGCCAGCAGCTTGAGGGTGCATGAAGCTTTCTTT
D gene: NA; J gene: TRBJ1-2; V gene: TRBV4-2; clone size: NA; CDR3 protein: CASSQDLGQGRGYTF; CDR3 DNA: TGTGCCAGCAGCCAAGATCTCGGGCAGGGAAGGGGCTACACCTTC
D gene: TRBD2; J gene: TRBJ2-7; V gene: TRBV27; clone size: NA; CDR3 protein: CASSALGLAGDEQYF; CDR3 DNA: TGTGCCAGCAGCGCACTGGGACTAGCGGGAGACGAGCAGTACTTC
D gene: NA; J gene: TRBJ2-5; V gene: TRBV7-9; clone size: NA; CDR3 protein: CASSQAGTPQETQYF; CDR3 DNA: TGTGCCAGCAGCCAAGCAGGGACACCACAAGAGACCCAGTACTTC
D gene: NA; J gene: TRBJ1-4; V gene: TRBV20-1; clone size: NA; CDR3 protein: CSALVEKLFF; CDR3 DNA: TGCAGTGCTCTCGTGGAAAAACTGTTTTTT
D gene: NA; J gene: TRBJ2-2; V gene: TRBV6-1; clone size: NA; CDR3 protein: CASSEARTSTGELFF; CDR3 DNA: TGTGCCAGCAGTGAAGCAAGGACTTCAACCGGGGAGCTGTTTTTT
D gene: NA; J gene: TRBJ1-1; V gene: TRBV6-5; clone size: NA; CDR3 protein: CASSNQGPTPEAFF; CDR3 DNA: TGTGCCAGCAGCAACCAGGGCCCGACACCTGAAGCTTTCTTT
D gene: TRBD1; J gene: TRBJ2-7; V gene: TRBV5-1; clone size: NA; CDR3 protein: CASSARDRGYEQYF; CDR3 DNA: TGCGCCAGCAGCGCCCGGGACAGGGGATACGAGCAGTACTTC
D gene: TRBD1; J gene: TRBJ1-1; V gene: TRBV18; clone size: NA; CDR3 protein: CASSTRTGPTEAFF; CDR3 DNA: TGTGCCAGCTCAACGCGGACAGGGCCCACTGAAGCTTTCTTT
D gene: NA; J gene: TRBJ1-3; V gene: TRBV6-6; clone size: NA; CDR3 protein: CASSPWSDTIYF; CDR3 DNA: TGTGCCAGCAGTCCCTGGAGCGACACCATATATTTT
D gene: TRBD2; J gene: TRBJ2-1; V gene: TRBV5-6; clone size: NA; CDR3 protein: CASSPLSAGGPGEQFF; CDR3 DNA: TGTGCCAGCAGCCCCTTGTCGGCGGGAGGGCCCGGTGAGCAGTTCTTC
D gene: TRBD1; J gene: TRBJ1-2; V gene: TRBV5-4; clone size: NA; CDR3 protein: CASSLDRDQGYTF; CDR3 DNA: TGTGCCAGCAGCTTAGACAGGGACCAGGGCTACACCTTC
D gene: TRBD1; J gene: TRBJ2-3; V gene: TRBV5-1; clone size: NA; CDR3 protein: CASSPDRGRTDTQYF; CDR3 DNA: TGCGCCAGCAGCCCAGACAGGGGGCGGACAGATACGCAGTATTTT
D gene: TRBD1; J gene: TRBJ1-2; V gene: TRBV6-5; clone size: once; CDR3 protein: CASRATGEKYGYTF; CDR3 DNA: TGTGCCAGCAGGGCGACAGGGGAGAAATATGGCTACACCTTC
D gene: NA; J gene: TRBJ1-1; V gene: TRBV18; clone size: NA; CDR3 protein: CASSPFGGETEAFF; CDR3 DNA: TGTGCCAGCTCACCCTTTGGGGGGGAGACTGAAGCTTTCTTT
D gene: NA; J gene: TRBJ1-3; V gene: TRBV2; clone size: NA; CDR3 protein: CASSSQRSTGNTIYF; CDR3 DNA: TGTGCCAGCAGTTCTCAGAGGAGCACTGGAAACACCATATATTTT
D gene: NA; J gene: TRBJ2-3; V gene: TRBV28; clone size: NA; CDR3 protein: CASSLIRGSTDTQYF; CDR3 DNA: TGTGCCAGCAGTTTGATCAGGGGTAGCACAGATACGCAGTATTTT
D gene: TRBD1; J gene: TRBJ2-7; V gene: TRBV25-1; clone size: NA; CDR3 protein: CASSEYAGQGYEQYF; CDR3 DNA: TGTGCCAGCAGTGAATACGCGGGACAGGGCTACGAGCAGTACTTC
D gene: NA; J gene: TRBJ2-1; V gene: TRBV7-6; clone size: NA; CDR3 protein: CASSLARDYNEQFF; CDR3 DNA: TGTGCCAGCAGCTTAGCGAGGGACTACAATGAGCAGTTCTTC
D gene: TRBD2; J gene: TRBJ2-7; V gene: TRBV11-2; clone size: NA; CDR3 protein: CASSFGTSAYEQYF; CDR3 DNA: TGTGCCAGCAGCTTTGGGACTAGTGCGTACGAGCAGTACTTC
D gene: TRBD1; J gene: TRBJ1-1; V gene: TRBV27; clone size: NA; CDR3 protein: CASSLSQTGRTEAFF; CDR3 DNA: TGTGCCAGCAGTTTATCCCAGACAGGGAGGACTGAAGCTTTCTTT
D gene: NA; J gene: TRBJ1-4; V gene: TRBV25-1; clone size: NA; CDR3 protein: CASISRFSEKLFF; CDR3 DNA: TGTGCCAGCATCTCCAGGTTCAGCGAAAAACTGTTTTTT
D gene: NA; J gene: TRBJ2-3; V gene: TRBV7-9; clone size: NA; CDR3 protein: CASSFFISGEDTQYF; CDR3 DNA: TGTGCCAGCAGCTTTTTTATTTCGGGGGAAGATACGCAGTATTTT
D gene: NA; J gene: TRBJ1-5; V gene: TRBV19; clone size: NA; CDR3 protein: CASSTGIGQPQHF; CDR3 DNA: TGTGCCAGTAGTACAGGGATAGGTCAGCCCCAGCATTTT
D gene: TRBD1; J gene: TRBJ2-7; V gene: TRBV27; clone size: NA; CDR3 protein: CASSLLTGGGGTYEQYF; CDR3 DNA: TGTGCCAGCAGTTTATTGACAGGGGGCGGAGGAACTTACGAGCAGTACTTC
D gene: NA; J gene: TRBJ1-4; V gene: TRBV27; clone size: NA; CDR3 protein: CASSSRTATNEKLFF; CDR3 DNA: TGTGCCAGCAGTTCAAGGACAGCAACTAATGAAAAACTGTTTTTT
D gene: NA; J gene: TRBJ1-2; V gene: TRBV10-2; clone size: NA; CDR3 protein: CASSESTGPYGYTF; CDR3 DNA: TGCGCCAGCAGTGAATCTACAGGGCCCTATGGCTACACCTTC
D gene: NA; J gene: TRBJ1-3; V gene: TRBV2; clone size: NA; CDR3 protein: CASRSEAVSGNTIYF; CDR3 DNA: TGTGCCAGCCGCAGTGAGGCGGTCTCTGGAAACACCATATATTTT
D gene: TRBD1; J gene: TRBJ1-5; V gene: TRBV28; clone size: NA; CDR3 protein: CASSSGRDRSYSNQPQHF; CDR3 DNA: TGTGCCAGCAGTTCGGGACGGGACAGGAGCTATAGCAATCAGCCCCAGCATTTT
D gene: NA; J gene: TRBJ2-5; V gene: TRBV10-1; clone size: NA; CDR3 protein: CASSEVAGLRETQYF; CDR3 DNA: TGCGCCAGCAGTGAGGTGGCAGGACTACGGGAGACCCAGTACTTC